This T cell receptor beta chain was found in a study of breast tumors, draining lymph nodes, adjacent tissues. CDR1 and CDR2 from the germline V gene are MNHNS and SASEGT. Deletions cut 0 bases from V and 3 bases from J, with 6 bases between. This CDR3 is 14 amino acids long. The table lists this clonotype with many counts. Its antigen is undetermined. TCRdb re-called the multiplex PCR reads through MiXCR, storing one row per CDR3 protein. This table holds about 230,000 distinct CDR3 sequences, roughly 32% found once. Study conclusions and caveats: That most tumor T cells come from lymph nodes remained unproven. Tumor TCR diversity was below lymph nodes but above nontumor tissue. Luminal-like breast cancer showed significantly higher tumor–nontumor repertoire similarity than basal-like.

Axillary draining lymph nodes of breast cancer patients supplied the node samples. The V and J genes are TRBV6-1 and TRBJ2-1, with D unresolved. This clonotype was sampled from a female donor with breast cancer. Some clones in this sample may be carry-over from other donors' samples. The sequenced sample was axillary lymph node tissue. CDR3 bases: TGTGCCAGCAGTGAAGCGTGGGACTACAATGAGCAGTTCTTC. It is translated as CASSEAWDYNEQFF.